A single sample gave rise to the 15 T cell receptor beta chains below, sequenced in a study of shared clonotypes between healthy human individuals. Method: immunoSEQ multiplex PCR; TCRdb's copy keeps in-frame clones and lacks some. The sample consists of approximately 620,000 clones, 97% of them appearing once. Material for sequencing was naive CD4+ T cells sorted from blood. Subset denoted: CD45RA+ positively selected. The receptors shown here come from a woman in her twenties or thirties in good health.

The chain has TRBV13 and TRBJ2-1; 12 nucleotides match TRBD2. With V trimmed by 3 bases and J by 6 bases, 6 bases remained unmatched. Germline values: CDR1 PRHDT, CDR2 FYEKMQ (reference sequence). The CDR3 spans 16 residues. The CDR3 DNA reads as TGTGCCAGCAGCTTCCTAGCGGGAGGGCCTGGCAATGAGCAGTTCTTC. This codes for CASSFLAGGPGNEQFF.

This clone was found once. V and J are TRBV5-1 and TRBJ1-4; 9 bases match TRBD1. The CDR3 is made up of 16 amino acids. Unmatched junction bases numbered 12, after V lost 4 bases and J lost 8 bases. Germline CDR1 reads SGHRS; CDR2 reads YFSETQ. The CDR3 sequence is CASSQERGQGYEKLFF. The CDR3 DNA reads as TGCGCCAGCAGCCAGGAACGGGGACAGGGTTACGAAAAACTGTTTTTT. Filled out from reference TRBV5-1 and TRBJ1-4, the complete variable domain reads KAGVTQTPRYLIKTRGQQVTLSCSPISGHRSVSWYQQTPGQGLQFLFEYFSETQRNKGNFPGRFSGRQFSNSRSEMNVSTLELGDSALYLCASSQERGQGYEKLFFGSGTQLSVL.

This clone was seen once. The genes are TRBV5-6 and TRBJ2-5, with a tentative D call TRBD2 (5 bases). This CDR3 has 17 residues. The V and J ends lost 0 bases and 5 bases respectively, with 20 bases between them. Germline lookup yields CDR1 SGHDT and CDR2 YYEEEE. CDR3 residues: CASSLAGYMDVWETQYF. The CDR3 coding sequence is TGTGCCAGCAGCTTGGCGGGGTACATGGATGTATGGGAGACCCAGTACTTC.

This clone was detected only once. The chain carries TRBV28 and TRBJ1-2; 10 positions match TRBD1. The CDR3 sequence is 14 residues long. CDR1 and CDR2 (germline): MDHEN, SYDVKM. With 5 bases clipped from V and 7 bases from J, the junction kept 7 bases outside the gene matches. The CDR3 coding sequence is TGTGCCAGCAGTACCCGGGACAGGGGCTTTGGCTACACCTTC. Translated: CASSTRDRGFGYTF.

The J gene is TRBJ1-5, the V gene TRBV19, with TRBD1 identical over 7 bases. The germline gives CDR1 LNHDA, CDR2 SQIVND (reference sequence). The CDR3 runs to 17 residues. V dropped 7 bases and J dropped 0; count of bases not matched to a gene: 12. This chain's CDR3 is CASKRGQRSNSNQPQHF. The CDR3 coding sequence is TGTGCCAGTAAACGGGGACAGCGTAGTAATAGCAATCAGCCCCAGCATTTT.

The chain combines TRBV4-1 with TRBJ2-1; D may be TRBD1 or TRBD2 (5 bases each). The CDR3 is made up of 15 amino acids. Trimming stripped 6 bases from V and 1 base from J, with 13 bases between. Looked up from germline, CDR1 is MGHRA and CDR2 is YSYEKL. This CDR3 is CASSLRDQSYNEQFF. For the CDR3, the DNA is TGCGCCAGCAGTCTCCGGGACCAGTCCTACAATGAGCAGTTCTTC.

The genes are TRBV28 and TRBJ2-1; 14 nucleotides agree with TRBD2. The CDR3 has 16 amino acids. CDR1 and CDR2 (germline): MDHEN, SYDVKM. The trim removed 5 bases at V and 12 bases at J, leaving 12 bases unmatched. The CDR3 is CASSNPGLAGVGGQFF. CDR3 DNA: TGTGCCAGCAGTAACCCGGGACTAGCGGGAGTGGGCGGGCAGTTCTTC.

This rearrangement joins TRBV30 to TRBJ1-5; D is unclear. This CDR3 spans 15 amino acids. Trimming removed 3 bases at V and 2 bases at J, with 14 bases between. The V gene's germline CDR1 is GTSNPN and CDR2 SVGIG (reference sequence). This CDR3 reads CAWSPHGRGNQPQHF. CDR3 coding DNA: TGTGCCTGGAGCCCACACGGTAGGGGCAATCAGCCCCAGCATTTT.

Points on this clone: This sample includes further DNA sequences coding for the same CDR3. The V call is TRBV5-4, the J call TRBJ1-5; possible D gene TRBD1, 6 bases. Trimming shortened V by 4 bases and J by 4 bases, and 9 bases separated the two germline ends. The CDR3 sequence is 13 residues long. Per germline, CDR1 SGHNT and CDR2 YYREEE (reference sequence). The CDR3 nucleotides read TGTGCCAGCAGCCTCCAGGGGAATCAGCCCCAGCATTTT. Translation: CASSLQGNQPQHF.

This chain joins TRBV6-1 and TRBJ2-1; 9 bases match TRBD2. Germline V gene lookup returns CDR1 MNHNS and CDR2 SASEGT. This CDR3 spans 14 amino acids. Trimming took 1 base from V and 7 from J; bases not matched to a gene: 2. CDR3 residues: CASSEGTSVNEQFF. CDR3 in DNA: TGTGCCAGCAGTGAAGGGACTAGCGTGAATGAGCAGTTCTTC.

Note on this clone: A read error may account for a junction end that differs from germline. For the CDR3, the DNA is TGCGCCAGCAGCGTAGGCAGGACCACCACTTCCCAAGGGGACTTC. It yields the protein CASSVGRTTTSQGDF. The V gene is TRBV5-1, the J gene TRBJ2-7; tentative D call: TRBD1 (5 bases). Per the germline V gene, CDR1 is SGHRS and CDR2 is YFSETQ. The CDR3 runs to 15 residues.

The chain couples TRBV2 to TRBJ1-5; TRBD1 agrees at 7 bases. CDR3 length: 18 residues. Losses at the gene ends were 5 bases for V and 1 base for J; bases not matched to a gene: 14. From germline, CDR1 is SNHLY and CDR2 FYNNEI. The CDR3 here is CASSTPGLGQASNQPQHF. The CDR3 nucleotides are TGTGCCAGCAGTACCCCGGGTCTTGGACAGGCGAGCAATCAGCCCCAGCATTTT.

The chain joins TRBV5-1 to TRBJ1-3, with D uncertain. Trimming took off 1 base at V and 0 bases at J, with 5 bases between the two ends. The CDR3 has 14 amino acids. CDR1 and CDR2 from the germline V gene are SGHRS and YFSETQ. The CDR3 protein is CASSLMSSGNTIYF. CDR3 coding DNA: TGCGCCAGCAGCTTGATGAGCTCTGGAAACACCATATATTTT.

Remarks on this clone: Distinct nucleotide sequences in the sample also encode this CDR3. The chain carries TRBV27 and TRBJ2-7, with unresolved D. The CDR3 extends over 12 amino acids. Per germline, CDR1 MNHEY and CDR2 SMNVEV (reference sequence). V was shortened by 6 bases and J by 0 bases, with 6 bases between the two germline ends. The CDR3 region has the DNA TGTGCCAGCAGCCTCCTCTCCTACGAGCAGTACTTC. As protein: CASSLLSYEQYF.

CDR3 in DNA: TGTGCCAGCAGGGGACAGGGGAAGAATTCACCCCTCCACTTT. Translated: CASRGQGKNSPLHF. The rearrangement joins TRBV6-6 to TRBJ1-6, with 10 bases lining up with TRBD1. The CDR3 runs to 14 residues. Germline trimming cut 6 bases from V and 7 bases from J; bases unmatched to any gene: 3. CDR1 and CDR2 from the germline V gene are MNHNY and SVGAGI (reference sequence).